This T cell receptor (beta chain) was retrieved from a study of blood T cell repertoires in COVID-19. Here immunoSEQ multiplex PCR was the method, and the copy in TCRdb shows in-frame clones only, minus some. The sample has a few hundred thousand clones, approximately 86% seen once. Germline lookup yields CDR1 MNHEY and CDR2 SMNVEV (reference sequence). The V and J ends lost 5 bases and 7 bases, in that order; junction bases with no gene match: 29. The CDR3 sequence is 21 residues long. The chain uses TRBV27 and TRBJ2-5, with TRBD2 matching over 9 bases. This sequence was found in a woman aged 40 to 50 with acute COVID-19. Sample: PBMCs or T cells enriched from blood (not recorded which). In nucleotides, the CDR3 is TGTGCCAGCAGTAGTGTCTTGAACATAGCGGGAGCGGCCCCAATGATAGGGACCCAGTACTTC. It is translated as CASSSVLNIAGAAPMIGTQYF.